This paragraph reports one TCR beta chain. As yet, its antigen is unknown. Patients' lesions had not changed for the previous 6 months. This specimen belongs to a study of resident and recirculating memory T cells in vitiligo. Study-wide results and limits: Clonality differed among vitiligo lesions, with no unique dominant clone.

The V gene's germline CDR1 is SGHNT and CDR2 YYREEE (reference sequence). V lost 4 bases and J lost 1; bases outside the gene matches: 7. The CDR3 length is 15 residues. The protocol was immunoSEQ multiplex PCR, while the TCRdb copy is restricted to in-frame clones and leaves out a portion. The sample records 70,000 to 75,000 clones, roughly 90% being singletons. The TCR originated in a male donor with vitiligo. The chain recombines TRBV5-4 with TRBJ2-5, with TRBD2 matching over 7 bases. The sequenced material came from blood. DNA of the CDR3: TGTGCCAGCAGCCGCGGACTAGACCTCCAAGAGACCCAGTACTTC. Protein: CASSRGLDLQETQYF.